Listed here are 13 T cell receptor beta chains from one sample, sequenced in a study of graft-versus-host responses after intestinal transplantation. Assay used: immunoSEQ multiplex PCR; TCRdb lists only in-frame clones, some missing. The sample has about 39,000 clones; more than 80% are singletons. The sample was PBMCs, taken nearly 750 days after intestinal transplantation. These receptors were collected from a human patient who received an intestinal transplant, so some T cells may come from the graft donor.

The V gene is TRBV5-1, the J gene TRBJ2-1; D remains unclear. Germline V lookup: CDR1 SGHRS, CDR2 YFSETQ. The CDR3 has 13 amino acids. V lost 4 bases to trimming and J lost 10 bases, with 15 bases between them. CDR3 in amino acids: CASSLAGRAEQFF. CDR3 DNA: TGCGCCAGCAGCCTGGCCGGCCGGGCCGAGCAGTTCTTC.

The J gene is TRBJ2-1, the V gene TRBV7-3; D possibly corresponds to TRBD2 (7 bases). Germline V gives CDR1 SGHTA, CDR2 FQGTGA. The CDR3 is made up of 15 amino acids. V lost 2 bases and J lost 8, with 16 bases in between. CDR3 nucleotides: TGTGCCAGCAGCTTAGGGGGGGCCCCCCTCGATGAGCAGTTCTTC. This encodes CASSLGGAPLDEQFF.

This clone is medium-sized within its sample. CDR3 in amino acids: CASRELAGGTETQYF. DNA of the CDR3: TGTGCCAGTAGAGAACTAGCGGGTGGGACGGAGACCCAGTACTTC. This rearrangement joins TRBV19 to TRBJ2-5, with 9 positions matching TRBD2. J was trimmed by 5 bases and V by 6 bases; bases with no gene match: 10. The V gene's germline CDR1 is LNHDA and CDR2 SQIVND (reference sequence). This CDR3 is 15 amino acids long. Combining the CDR3 with reference TRBV19 and TRBJ2-5 gives the whole variable domain DGGITQSPKYLFRKEGQNVTLSCEQNLNHDAMYWYRQDPGQGLRLIYYSQIVNDFQKGDIAEGYSVSREKKESFPLTVTSAQKNPTAFYLCASRELAGGTETQYFGPGTRLLVL.

The V call is TRBV5-1, the J call TRBJ2-5; 11 positions agree with TRBD2. The CDR3 has 14 residues. J gave up 5 bases and V 9 bases, and 9 bases lay outside the gene matches. Germline values: CDR1 SGHRS, CDR2 YFSETQ. The CDR3 nucleotides are TGCGCCACCTCCAGTAGCGGGGGGGCGGAGACCCAGTACTTC. Translating gives CATSSSGGAETQYF.

The rearrangement links TRBV7-3 to TRBJ2-5; the D gene is possibly TRBD1 (5 bases). In germline, CDR1 is SGHTA, CDR2 FQGTGA. Trimming pared 5 bases from V and 2 bases from J, leaving 9 bases between. The CDR3 loop spans 13 amino acids. The CDR3 coding sequence is TGTGCCAGCAGCAAGGACATACAAGAGACCCAGTACTTC. Its translation: CASSKDIQETQYF.

This clone was counted a single time. The rearrangement uses TRBV6-4 and TRBJ1-4; D remains ambiguous. The germline V gene encodes CDR1 MRHNA and CDR2 SNTAGT. With 6 bases removed from V and 5 bases from J, the gap between germline ends came to 13 bases. The CDR3 is made up of 14 amino acids. The CDR3 protein is CASRTGDGNEKLFF. The DNA for the CDR3 is TGTGCCAGCAGAACCGGGGATGGGAATGAAAAACTGTTTTTT.

The V call is TRBV6-6, the J call TRBJ2-7, with a possible D match to TRBD2 (5 bases). Germline CDR1 and CDR2: MNHNY and SVGAGI (reference sequence). The CDR3 has 11 amino acids. CDR3 DNA sequence: TGTGCGGCGGGCAGCTCCTACGAGCAGTACTTC. Translation: CAAGSSYEQYF.

The chain employs TRBV28 and TRBJ2-4, with a weak D call TRBD1 (6 bases). The CDR3 is made up of 16 amino acids. The V gene lost 3 bases and the J gene lost 8 bases, with 20 bases spanning the gap. CDR1 and CDR2 from the germline V gene are MDHEN and SYDVKM. CDR3 DNA: TGTGCCAGCAGTTTTAGTCATCCCGGGTCAGGGGACATTCAGTACTTC. It is translated as CASSFSHPGSGDIQYF.

The chain combines TRBV5-4 with TRBJ2-3; 10 bases align to TRBD2. This CDR3 spans 15 amino acids. V was clipped by 3 bases and J by 1 base; unmatched bases: 2. In germline, CDR1 is SGHNT, CDR2 YYREEE (reference sequence). The CDR3: CASSWGTSGTDTQYF. The DNA for the CDR3 is TGTGCCAGCAGCTGGGGGACTAGCGGCACAGATACGCAGTATTTT.

The sample holds one count of this clone. This chain connects TRBV29-1 to TRBJ2-7; TRBD2 matches 9 bases. CDR3 length equals 14 residues. Germline CDR1 and CDR2: SQVTM and ANQGSEA. With 6 bases clipped from V and 0 bases from J, the junction kept 6 bases outside the gene matches. The CDR3 DNA is TGCAGCGTGCTAGCGGGACCTGTCTCCTACGAGCAGTACTTC. Protein sequence: CSVLAGPVSYEQYF.

This clone has a handful of counts. The rearrangement uses TRBV13 and TRBJ1-1; the D is unclear. V lost 2 bases to trimming and J lost 0 bases, with 1 base between them. The CDR3 extends over 12 amino acids. Germline values: CDR1 PRHDT, CDR2 FYEKMQ (reference sequence). In DNA form, the CDR3 reads TGTGCCAGCAGCTTACTGAACACTGAAGCTTTCTTT. It is translated as CASSLLNTEAFF.

The chain carries TRBV2 and TRBJ2-3; possible D gene TRBD2, 5 bases. Germline loops: CDR1 SNHLY, CDR2 FYNNEI. The CDR3 is 15 amino acids. Trimming shortened V by 6 bases and J by 7 bases, and 20 bases separated the two germline ends. The CDR3 DNA reads TGTGCCAGCAGCAAGAGGGCAGGCCAGCCAAATACGCAGTATTTT. It encodes CASSKRAGQPNTQYF.

This clone was counted only a few times. V gene TRBV27 combines with J gene TRBJ2-7; D remains unclear. CDR3 length: 13 residues. Germline V gene data show CDR1 as MNHEY and CDR2 as SMNVEV (reference sequence). V was clipped by 10 bases and J by 5 bases, with 18 bases between them. The DNA for the CDR3 is TGTGCCACCGACGTCTATCTTCCGGACGAGCAGTACTTC. It specifies CATDVYLPDEQYF.